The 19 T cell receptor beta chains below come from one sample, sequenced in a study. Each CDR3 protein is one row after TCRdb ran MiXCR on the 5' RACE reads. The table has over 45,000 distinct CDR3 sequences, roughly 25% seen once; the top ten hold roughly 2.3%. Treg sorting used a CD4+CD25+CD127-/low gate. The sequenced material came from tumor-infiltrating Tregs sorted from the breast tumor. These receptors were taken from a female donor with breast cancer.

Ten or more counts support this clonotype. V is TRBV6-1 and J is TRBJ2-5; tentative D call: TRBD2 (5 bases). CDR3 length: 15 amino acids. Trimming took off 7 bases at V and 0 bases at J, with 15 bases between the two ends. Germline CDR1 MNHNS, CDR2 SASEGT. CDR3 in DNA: TGTGCCAGCATCGAATCGAGCGGCTACCAAGAGACCCAGTACTTC. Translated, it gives CASIESSGYQETQYF.

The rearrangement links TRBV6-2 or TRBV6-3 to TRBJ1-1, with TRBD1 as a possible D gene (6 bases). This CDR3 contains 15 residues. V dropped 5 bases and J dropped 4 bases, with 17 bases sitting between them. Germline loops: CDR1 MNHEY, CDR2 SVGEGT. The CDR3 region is CASSPLLGGVTEAFF. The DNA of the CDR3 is TGTGCCAGCAGTCCGTTATTAGGGGGTGTCACTGAAGCTTTCTTT.

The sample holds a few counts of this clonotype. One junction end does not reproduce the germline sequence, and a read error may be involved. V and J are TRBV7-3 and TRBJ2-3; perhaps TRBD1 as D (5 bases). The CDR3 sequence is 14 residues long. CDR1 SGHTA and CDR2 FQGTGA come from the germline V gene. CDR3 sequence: CVSSQGTFTDTQYF. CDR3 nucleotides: TGTGTCAGCAGCCAGGGCACTTTTACAGATACGCAGTATTTT.

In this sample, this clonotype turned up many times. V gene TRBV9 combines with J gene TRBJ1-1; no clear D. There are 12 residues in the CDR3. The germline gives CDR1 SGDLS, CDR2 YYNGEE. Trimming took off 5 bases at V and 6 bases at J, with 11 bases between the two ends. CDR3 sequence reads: CASSGQDSEAFF. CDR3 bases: TGTGCCAGCAGTGGGCAGGACTCTGAAGCTTTCTTT.

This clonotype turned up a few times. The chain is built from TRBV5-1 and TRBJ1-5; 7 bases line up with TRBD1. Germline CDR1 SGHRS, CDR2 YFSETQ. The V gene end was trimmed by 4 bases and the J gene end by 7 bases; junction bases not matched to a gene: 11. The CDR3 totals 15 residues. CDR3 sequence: CASSPSTGFTQPQHF. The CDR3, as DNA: TGCGCCAGCAGCCCCTCGACAGGGTTTACCCAGCCCCAGCATTTT.

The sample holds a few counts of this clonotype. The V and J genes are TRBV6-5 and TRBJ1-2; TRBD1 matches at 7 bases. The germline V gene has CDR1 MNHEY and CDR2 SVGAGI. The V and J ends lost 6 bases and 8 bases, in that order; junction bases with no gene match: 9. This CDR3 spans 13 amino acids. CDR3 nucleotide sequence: TGTGCCAGCAGACCCGACAGGGCGAGCGGCTACACCTTC. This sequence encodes CASRPDRASGYTF.

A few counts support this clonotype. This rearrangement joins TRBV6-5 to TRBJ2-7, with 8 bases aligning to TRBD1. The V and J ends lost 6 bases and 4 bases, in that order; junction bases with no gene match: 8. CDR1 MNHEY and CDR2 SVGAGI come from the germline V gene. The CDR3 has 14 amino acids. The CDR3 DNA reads TGTGCCAGCAGCACCGACAGGGGTGTTTACGAGCAGTACTTC. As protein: CASSTDRGVYEQYF.

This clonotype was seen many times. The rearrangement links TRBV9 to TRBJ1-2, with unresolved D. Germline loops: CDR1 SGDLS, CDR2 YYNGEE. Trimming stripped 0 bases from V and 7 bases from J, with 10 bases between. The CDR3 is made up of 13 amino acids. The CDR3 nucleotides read TGTGCCAGCAGCGTAGAAGGTATGCGTGGCTACACCTTC. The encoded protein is CASSVEGMRGYTF.

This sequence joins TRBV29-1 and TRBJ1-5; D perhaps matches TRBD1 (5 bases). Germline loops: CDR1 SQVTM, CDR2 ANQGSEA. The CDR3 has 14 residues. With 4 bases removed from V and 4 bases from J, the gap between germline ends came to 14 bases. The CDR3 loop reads CSVAGDSLNQPQHF. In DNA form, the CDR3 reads TGCAGCGTTGCCGGAGACAGTTTAAATCAGCCCCAGCATTTT.

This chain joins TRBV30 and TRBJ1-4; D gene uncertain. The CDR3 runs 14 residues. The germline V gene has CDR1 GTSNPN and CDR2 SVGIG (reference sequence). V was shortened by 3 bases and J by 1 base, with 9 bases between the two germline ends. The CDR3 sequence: CAWRGGGTNEKLFF. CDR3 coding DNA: TGTGCCTGGAGAGGAGGTGGAACTAATGAAAAACTGTTTTTT.

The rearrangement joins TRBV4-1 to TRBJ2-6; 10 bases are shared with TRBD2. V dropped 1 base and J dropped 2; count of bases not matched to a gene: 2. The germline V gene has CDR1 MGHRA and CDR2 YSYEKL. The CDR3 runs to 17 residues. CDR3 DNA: TGCGCCAGCAGCCAAGTAGCGGGGGGTGCTGGGGCCAACGTCCTGACTTTC. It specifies CASSQVAGGAGANVLTF.

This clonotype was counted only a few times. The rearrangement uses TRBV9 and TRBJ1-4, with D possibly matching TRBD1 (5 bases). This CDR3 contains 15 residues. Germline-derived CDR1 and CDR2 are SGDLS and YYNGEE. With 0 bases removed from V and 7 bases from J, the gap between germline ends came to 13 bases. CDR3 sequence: CASSVASTATEKLFF. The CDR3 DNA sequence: TGTGCCAGCAGCGTAGCGTCGACAGCAACTGAAAAACTGTTTTTT.

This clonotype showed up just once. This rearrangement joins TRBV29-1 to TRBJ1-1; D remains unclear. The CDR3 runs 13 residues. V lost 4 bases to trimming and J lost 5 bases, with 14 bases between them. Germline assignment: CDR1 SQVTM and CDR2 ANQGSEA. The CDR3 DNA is TGCAGCGTTGGGCAGGCCTCGGGGACTGAAGCTTTCTTT. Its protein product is CSVGQASGTEAFF. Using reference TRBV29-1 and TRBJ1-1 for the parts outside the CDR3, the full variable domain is SAVISQKPSRDICQRGTSLTIQCQVDSQVTMMFWYRQQPGQSLTLIATANQGSEATYESGFVIDKFPISRPNLTFSTLTVSNMSPEDSSIYLCSVGQASGTEAFFGQGTRLTVV.

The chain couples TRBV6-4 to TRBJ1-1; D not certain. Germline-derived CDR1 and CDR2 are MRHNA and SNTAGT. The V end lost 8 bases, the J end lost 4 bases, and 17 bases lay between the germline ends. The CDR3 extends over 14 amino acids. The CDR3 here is CASSEGRFGTEAFF. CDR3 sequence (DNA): TGTGCCAGCTCCGAGGGCAGGTTTGGCACTGAAGCTTTCTTT.

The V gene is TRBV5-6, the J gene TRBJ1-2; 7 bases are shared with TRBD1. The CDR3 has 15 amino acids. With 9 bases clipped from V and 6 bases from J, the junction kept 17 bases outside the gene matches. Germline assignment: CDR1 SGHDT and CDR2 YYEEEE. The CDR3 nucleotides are TGTGCCAACACCGACGGGGGGACAGTCTGGGATGGCTACACCTTC. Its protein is CANTDGGTVWDGYTF. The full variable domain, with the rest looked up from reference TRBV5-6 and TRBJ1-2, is DAGVTQSPTHLIKTRGQQVTLRCSPKSGHDTVSWYQQALGQGPQFIFQYYEEEERQRGNFPDRFSGHQFPNYSSELNVNALLLGDSALYLCANTDGGTVWDGYTFGSGTRLTVV.

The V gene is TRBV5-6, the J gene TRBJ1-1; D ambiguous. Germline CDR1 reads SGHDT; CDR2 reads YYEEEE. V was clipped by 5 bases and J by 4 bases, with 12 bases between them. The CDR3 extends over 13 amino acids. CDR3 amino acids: CASSPRWGTEAFF. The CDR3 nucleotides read TGTGCCAGCAGTCCACGGTGGGGCACTGAAGCTTTCTTT.

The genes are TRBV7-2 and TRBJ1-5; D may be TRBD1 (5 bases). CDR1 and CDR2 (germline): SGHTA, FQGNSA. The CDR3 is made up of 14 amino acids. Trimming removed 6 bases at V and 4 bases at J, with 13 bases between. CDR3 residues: CASSSTTANQPQHF. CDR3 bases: TGTGCCAGCAGTTCGACGACAGCTAATCAGCCCCAGCATTTT.

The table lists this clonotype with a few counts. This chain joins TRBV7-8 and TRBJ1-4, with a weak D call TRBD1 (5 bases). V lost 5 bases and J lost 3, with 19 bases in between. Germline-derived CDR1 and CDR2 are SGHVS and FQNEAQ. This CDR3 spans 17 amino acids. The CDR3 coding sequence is TGTGCCAGCAGCCCCAGGGACGGGGTGGGAGCTAATGAAAAACTGTTTTTT. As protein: CASSPRDGVGANEKLFF.

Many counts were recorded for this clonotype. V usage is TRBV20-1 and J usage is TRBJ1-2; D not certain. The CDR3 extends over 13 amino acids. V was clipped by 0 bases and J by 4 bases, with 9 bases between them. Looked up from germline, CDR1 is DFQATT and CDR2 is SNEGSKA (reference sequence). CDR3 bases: TGCAGTGCTAGAGATCAAGGATTCTATGGCTACACCTTC. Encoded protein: CSARDQGFYGYTF.